What follows are 32 T cell receptor beta chains derived from one specimen sequenced in a study of blood T cell repertoires in COVID-19. Only in-frame clones appear in the TCRdb table, and some are missing; sequencing was by immunoSEQ multiplex PCR. The sample has about 240,000 clones; roughly nine tenths are singletons. Sequenced: peripheral blood. The receptors here all came from a man aged 55 to 69 with acute or convalescent COVID-19.

The chain uses TRBV7-9 and TRBJ2-7; TRBD2 aligns across 13 bases. The CDR3 extends over 15 amino acids. Germline lookup yields CDR1 SEHNR and CDR2 FQNEAQ (reference sequence). Losses at the gene ends were 5 bases for V and 5 bases for J; bases not matched to a gene: 6. CDR3 nucleotide sequence: TGTGCCAGCAGCAAGCCCGGACTAGCGGGAGACGAGCAGTACTTC. Residues: CASSKPGLAGDEQYF.

This chain links TRBV27 with TRBJ1-3; D is uncertain. Trimming removed 6 bases at V and 0 bases at J, with 21 bases between. CDR1 and CDR2 from the germline V gene are MNHEY and SMNVEV (reference sequence). The CDR3 covers 18 residues. The CDR3 region has the DNA TGTGCCAGCAGCCATAACCCCTTACGGAGGAACTCTGGAAACACCATATATTTT. It yields the protein CASSHNPLRRNSGNTIYF.

The CDR3, as DNA: TGTGCCAGTAGACCGGGACAGGGGGCGTCTGGGGCCAACGTCCTGACTTTC. Residues: CASRPGQGASGANVLTF. The V gene is TRBV19, the J gene TRBJ2-6; 12 nucleotides agree with TRBD1. CDR3 length: 17 amino acids. CDR1 and CDR2 (germline): LNHDA, SQIVND (reference sequence). V lost 6 bases to trimming and J lost 1 base; unmatched junction nucleotides: 4.

This chain links TRBV11-2 with TRBJ1-6; perhaps TRBD1 as D (6 bases). Germline CDR1 reads SGHAT; CDR2 reads FQNNGV. This CDR3 contains 15 residues. Trimming cost V 4 bases and J 7 bases, with 14 bases left between them. CDR3 residues: CASSSAGTLNSPLHF. In DNA, the CDR3 is TGTGCCAGCAGCTCTGCCGGGACATTAAATTCACCCCTCCACTTT.

The genes are TRBV29-1 and TRBJ2-7; 8 bases fit TRBD1. This CDR3 comprises 13 residues. Per germline, CDR1 SQVTM and CDR2 ANQGSEA. V shed 6 bases, J shed 7 bases, and the junction held 11 bases outside the gene matches. The DNA of the CDR3 is TGCAGCGTGATGGGACAGGCGAGTGGGGAGCAGTACTTC. Translating it yields CSVMGQASGEQYF.

CDR3 sequence (DNA): TGTGCCTGGAGTGGGGCCCCCAGGTCACCCCTCCACTTT. Protein product: CAWSGAPRSPLHF. The chain couples TRBV30 to TRBJ1-6; no clear D. Germline CDR1 GTSNPN, CDR2 SVGIG (reference sequence). Trimming removed 1 base at V and 10 bases at J, with 11 bases between. The CDR3 is 13 amino acids.

This clone was recorded once. The chain has TRBV11-3 and TRBJ2-3; D is possibly TRBD2 (6 bases). The V gene lost 1 base and the J gene lost 4 bases, with 15 bases spanning the gap. The CDR3 has 16 amino acids. The V gene's germline CDR1 is SGHNT and CDR2 YENEEA. CDR3 nucleotide sequence: TGTGCCAGCAGCTTAGTCGGGACGGGAGCGGCAGATACGCAGTATTTT. It codes for CASSLVGTGAADTQYF.

The chain joins TRBV7-2 to TRBJ2-1, with D possibly TRBD2 on 6 matching bases. V lost 5 bases, J lost 2 bases, and 13 bases lay in between. This CDR3 comprises 15 residues. CDR1 is SGHTA and CDR2 is FQGNSA in the germline V gene. The CDR3 is CASSPRGLTYNEQFF. The CDR3 DNA follows: TGTGCCAGCAGCCCCCGGGGACTCACCTACAATGAGCAGTTCTTC.

The rearrangement links TRBV9 to TRBJ1-1; D is unresolved. Trimming stripped 0 bases from V and 0 bases from J, with 6 bases between. CDR3 size: 14 residues. CDR1 and CDR2 (germline): SGDLS, YYNGEE. Here the CDR3 DNA reads TGTGCCAGCAGCGTAGAACAGATGAACACTGAAGCTTTCTTT. This sequence encodes CASSVEQMNTEAFF.

The chain employs TRBV3-1 (or the pseudogene TRBV3-2) and TRBJ2-1, with TRBD1 matching over 8 bases. The CDR3 runs 17 residues. Germline values: CDR1 LGHDT, CDR2 YNNKEL (reference sequence). After removal of 4 bases from V and 4 bases from J, the junction contained 12 bases not matched to a gene. In nucleotides, the CDR3 is TGTGCCAGCAGCCCCTCATCCGGGACAGGCGCTTACAATGAGCAGTTCTTC. It encodes CASSPSSGTGAYNEQFF.

The chain employs TRBV5-4 and TRBJ1-4; maybe TRBD1 (5 bases). V dropped 6 bases and J dropped 8 bases, with 14 bases sitting between them. Germline values: CDR1 SGHNT, CDR2 YYREEE (reference sequence). The CDR3 has 13 amino acids. The CDR3 coding sequence is TGTGCCAGCACCCAAGGGGCGGGGGAAAAACTGTTTTTT. As protein: CASTQGAGEKLFF.

The V and J genes are TRBV6-5 and TRBJ1-2; possible D gene TRBD1, 6 bases. The CDR3 contains 14 residues. The ends were cut back, 6 bases at V and 4 bases at J, with 15 bases in the middle. Germline loops: CDR1 MNHEY, CDR2 SVGAGI. Here the CDR3 DNA reads TGTGCCAGCAGCCCATCGGACAGCCTCTATGGCTACACCTTC. Encoded protein: CASSPSDSLYGYTF.

The chain joins TRBV27 to TRBJ2-7; 7 positions agree with TRBD2. CDR3 size: 14 residues. The V and J ends lost 4 bases and 1 base, in that order; junction bases with no gene match: 4. Germline assignment: CDR1 MNHEY and CDR2 SMNVEV (reference sequence). In DNA, the CDR3 is TGTGCCAGCAGTTCGGGACTACCTTCCTACGAGCAGTACTTC. Translating it yields CASSSGLPSYEQYF.

V usage is TRBV3-1 (or the pseudogene TRBV3-2) and J usage is TRBJ2-1; 8 bases map to TRBD2. Trimming removed 3 bases from V and 4 bases from J; junction bases left unmatched: 11. The CDR3 sequence is 17 residues long. Germline loops: CDR1 LGHDT, CDR2 YNNKEL (reference sequence). This CDR3 is CASSHSDRLARYNEQFF. CDR3 DNA sequence: TGTGCCAGCAGCCACTCGGATCGACTAGCGCGTTACAATGAGCAGTTCTTC.

This chain connects TRBV29-1 to TRBJ1-2; 9 positions match TRBD1. V lost 6 bases, J lost 3 bases, and 8 bases stayed unmatched. The length of the CDR3 is 14 residues. The V gene's germline CDR1 is SQVTM and CDR2 ANQGSEA. CDR3 in amino acids: CSVATGQGHYGYTF. The CDR3 nucleotides read TGCAGCGTGGCTACGGGACAGGGTCACTATGGCTACACCTTC. The entire variable domain, with the rest obtained from reference TRBV29-1 and TRBJ1-2, is as follows: SAVISQKPSRDICQRGTSLTIQCQVDSQVTMMFWYRQQPGQSLTLIATANQGSEATYESGFVIDKFPISRPNLTFSTLTVSNMSPEDSSIYLCSVATGQGHYGYTFGSGTRLTVV.

The J gene is TRBJ2-2, the V gene TRBV11-3; D is unclear. CDR3 length equals 14 residues. Trimming took off 4 bases at V and 0 bases at J, with 6 bases between the two ends. CDR1 and CDR2 from the germline V gene are SGHNT and YENEEA. CDR3 coding DNA: TGTGCCAGCAGCTCCATTTCGAACACCGGGGAGCTGTTTTTT. Protein sequence: CASSSISNTGELFF. Full variable domain (remainder filled in from reference TRBV11-3 and TRBJ2-2): EAGVVQSPRYKIIEKKQPVAFWCNPISGHNTLYWYLQNLGQGPELLIRYENEEAVDDSQLPKDRFSAERLKGVDSTLKIQPAELGDSAVYLCASSSISNTGELFFGEGSRLTVL.

V usage is TRBV5-6 and J usage is TRBJ1-5; 7 bases match TRBD1. V lost 2 bases to trimming and J lost 4 bases; unmatched junction nucleotides: 6. This CDR3 comprises 15 residues. Germline assignment: CDR1 SGHDT and CDR2 YYEEEE. The CDR3 bases are TGTGCCAGCAGCTTAGGACAGGCTGGAAATCAGCCCCAGCATTTT. Its translation is CASSLGQAGNQPQHF.

The chain recombines TRBV9 with TRBJ2-2; a possible D gene is TRBD1 (7 bases). The V gene's germline CDR1 is SGDLS and CDR2 YYNGEE. This CDR3 has 17 residues. The germline V and J ends were trimmed by 2 bases and 2 bases, with 16 bases remaining between them. The CDR3 spells CASSVPRGGGNTGELFF. In DNA, the CDR3 is TGTGCCAGCAGCGTCCCCCGAGGAGGGGGCAACACCGGGGAGCTGTTTTTT. The whole variable domain, remainder taken from reference TRBV9 and TRBJ2-2, is DSGVTQTPKHLITATGQRVTLRCSPRSGDLSVYWYQQSLDQGLQFLIQYYNGEERAKGNILERFSAQQFPDLHSELNLSSLELGDSALYFCASSVPRGGGNTGELFFGEGSRLTVL.

The gene calls are TRBV24-1 and TRBJ1-2, with TRBD1 identical over 9 bases. The CDR3 loop spans 15 amino acids. Germline V gene lookup returns CDR1 KGHDR and CDR2 SFDVKD. V gave up 5 bases and J gave up 5 bases; unmatched junction bases: 8. The CDR3 DNA sequence: TGTGCCACCAGTGCACCGGACAGGGGAGTATATGGCTACACCTTC. Protein: CATSAPDRGVYGYTF.

The V and J genes are TRBV7-2 and TRBJ2-1; a weak D match, TRBD1 (6 bases). Between the trimmed V and J ends, which lost 5 bases and 9 bases, there was a span of 14 bases. This CDR3 has 13 amino acids. Per the germline V gene, CDR1 is SGHTA and CDR2 is FQGNSA. DNA for the CDR3: TGTGCCAGCAGCAAAAACAGGGAAGTTGAGCAGTTCTTC. Encoded protein: CASSKNREVEQFF.

The chain uses TRBV6-5 and TRBJ2-7; 7 bases are shared with TRBD2. Germline CDR1 MNHEY, CDR2 SVGAGI. J lost 0 bases, V lost 7 bases, and 9 bases had no gene match. The CDR3 has 15 amino acids. The CDR3 coding sequence is TGTGCCAGCATGTCTGACTCGGGGGGCTCCTACGAGCAGTACTTC. This encodes CASMSDSGGSYEQYF.

J is TRBJ2-5 and V is TRBV7-2; 10 nucleotides agree with TRBD2. V was clipped by 0 bases and J by 4 bases; unmatched bases: 11. The CDR3 is 18 residues long. Germline V gives CDR1 SGHTA, CDR2 FQGNSA. The CDR3, as DNA: TGTGCCAGCAGCTTAGCGGCCGGAGCGGGAGGGCCTAGAGAGACCCAGTACTTC. Its protein is CASSLAAGAGGPRETQYF.

V gene TRBV27 combines with J gene TRBJ2-7, with TRBD2 as a possible D gene (5 bases). The V end lost 2 bases, the J end lost 5 bases, and 10 bases lay between the germline ends. This CDR3 spans 13 amino acids. The germline gives CDR1 MNHEY, CDR2 SMNVEV (reference sequence). CDR3 sequence: CASSLVGKNEQYF. DNA for the CDR3: TGTGCCAGCAGTTTAGTCGGGAAAAACGAGCAGTACTTC.

The V call is TRBV15, the J call TRBJ1-4; no definite D call. This CDR3 has 13 residues. Germline lookup yields CDR1 LNHNV and CDR2 YYDKDF (reference sequence). Trimming stripped 1 base from V and 8 bases from J, with 8 bases between. The CDR3 DNA reads as TGTGCCACCAGCAGAGTGGGGAGGGAAAAACTGTTTTTT. Its protein is CATSRVGREKLFF.

V usage is TRBV4-3 and J usage is TRBJ2-6; D is undetermined. Trimming removed 8 bases from V and 3 bases from J, with 11 bases in between. This CDR3 contains 14 residues. The V gene's germline CDR1 is LGHNA and CDR2 YSLEER. The CDR3, as DNA: TGCGCCAGCGCCAAAGCAGGTGGGGCCAACGTCCTGACTTTC. The encoded protein is CASAKAGGANVLTF.

J is TRBJ2-7 and V is TRBV14, with a weak D call TRBD1 (5 bases). In germline, CDR1 is SGHDN, CDR2 FVKESK. CDR3 length equals 14 residues. V was cut by 0 bases and J by 3 bases, with 9 bases left in between. CDR3 residues: CASSQDWGLYEQYF. The CDR3 region has the DNA TGTGCCAGCAGCCAAGATTGGGGCCTCTACGAGCAGTACTTC.

The chain combines TRBV23-1 with TRBJ1-4; D call uncertain. TRBV23-1 is filed as an ORF, its function uncertain. Trimming took off 3 bases at V and 15 bases at J, with 14 bases between the two ends. CDR3 length: 12 amino acids. DNA for the CDR3: TGCGCCAGCAGTCATCTACCCGGACTTATGTTTTTT. This encodes CASSHLPGLMFF.

Only a few counts were recorded for this clone. The chain is built from TRBV4-1 and TRBJ1-5; the D is unclear. Germline V gene data show CDR1 as MGHRA and CDR2 as YSYEKL. This CDR3 has 17 residues. V was cut by 0 bases and J by 3 bases, with 15 bases left in between. CDR3 sequence (DNA): TGCGCCAGCAGCCAAGACCTTACGAGACTGGACAATCAGCCCCAGCATTTT. This translates into CASSQDLTRLDNQPQHF.

The chain recombines TRBV19 with TRBJ1-5; 8 positions agree with TRBD1. With V trimmed by 5 bases and J by 1 base, 4 bases remained unmatched. This CDR3 is built from 15 residues. CDR1 is LNHDA and CDR2 is SQIVND in the germline V gene (reference sequence). The CDR3 is CASSPGQGSNQPQHF. In nucleotides, the CDR3 is TGTGCCAGTAGTCCCGGACAGGGCAGCAATCAGCCCCAGCATTTT.

This chain uses TRBV6-5 with TRBJ2-7; D remains ambiguous. Trimming removed 7 bases from V and 1 base from J, with 8 bases in between. CDR1 MNHEY and CDR2 SVGAGI come from the germline V gene. The CDR3 spans 12 residues. In DNA, the CDR3 is TGTGCCAGCATGGCCTCGTCCTACGAGCAGTACTTC. This sequence encodes CASMASSYEQYF.

The J gene is TRBJ1-2, the V gene TRBV4-2; tentatively, D is TRBD1 (5 bases). The V gene's germline CDR1 is LGHNA and CDR2 YNFKEQ. V was pared by 0 bases and J by 7 bases, with 12 bases between. This CDR3 has 14 residues. The DNA for the CDR3 is TGTGCCAGCAGCCAAGAGGGGCAAAAGGGTGGCTACACCTTC. It specifies CASSQEGQKGGYTF.

The rearrangement joins TRBV4-3 to TRBJ2-6, with no clear D. This CDR3 has 14 amino acids. Germline values: CDR1 LGHNA, CDR2 YSLEER. Trimming removed 4 bases from V and 9 bases from J, with 13 bases in between. The CDR3 DNA follows: TGCGCCAGCAGCCCCCGGTTTAGTAGCAACGTCCTGACTTTC. Its protein is CASSPRFSSNVLTF.